The rows below give T cell receptor beta chains drawn from one sample of a study of cytomegalovirus exposure and HLA in healthy donors. The method was immunoSEQ multiplex PCR; TCRdb's version includes in-frame clones alone and lacks a portion of them. The sample has about 180,000 clones, more than 60% seen once. Material: PBMCs. These receptors were obtained from a woman aged 55-70 years in good health and CMV-seropositive. Both conserved end residues are part of each CDR3. The size of a clone is reported for some rows only, either as once, few or many, or as a class for expanded clones.

size	J	V	CDR3
NA	TRBJ1-1	TRBV27	CASSRGQGSTEAFF
NA	TRBJ2-5	TRBV6-1	CASSGGRGETQYF
NA	TRBJ1-4	TRBV5-6	CASSFEGQVNEKLFF
NA	TRBJ1-5	TRBV6-5	CASSSLTGGSQPQHF
NA	TRBJ2-3	TRBV28	CASIPGGTYDTQYF
NA	TRBJ1-5	TRBV6-1	CASSDFGTGPNQPQHF
NA	TRBJ2-7	TRBV27	CASSFRGGRYEQYF
NA	TRBJ2-3	TRBV7-4	CASSLKEATDTQYF
NA	TRBJ1-6	TRBV19	CASQGSNSPLHF
NA	TRBJ2-3	TRBV5-1	CASRVTAGGTDTQYF
once	TRBJ1-6	TRBV28	CASNRAGTGVNSPLHF
NA	TRBJ1-2	TRBV30	CASPTQGSGYTF
NA	TRBJ1-1	TRBV27	CASRTGFDTEAFF
NA	TRBJ2-6	TRBV4-2	CASSQGQVVGGANVLTF
few	TRBJ1-4	TRBV5-6	CASSLYVVAEKLFF
NA	TRBJ1-5	TRBV4-3	CASSRDQGSNQPQHF